Included here is one T cell receptor (beta chain) sequence, with context. Its antigen remains unidentified. The source of the sample is a study of shared clonotypes between healthy human individuals. Study as a whole: Researchers drew samples from two women and a few men aged 18 to 49. Study-wide results and limits: Collection of samples was limited to blood; tissue repertoires likely differ. With a handful of donors compared, roughly 5% of naive CD4 clonotypes were shared.

Clones were read by immunoSEQ multiplex PCR, and TCRdb kept only the in-frame ones, dropping some. The sample has over a million clones, more than 95% seen once. The germline V gene has CDR1 ENHRY and CDR2 SYGVKD. This CDR3 is built from 12 residues. With 9 bases removed from V and 1 base from J, the gap between germline ends came to 8 bases. This receptor was identified in a man aged 25 to 40 in good health. The sequenced sample was naive CD4+ T cells sorted from blood. The subset was: CD45RA+ positively selected. V is TRBV10-3 and J is TRBJ2-3; possibly TRBD1 or TRBD2 for D (5 bases each). In DNA form, the CDR3 reads TGTGCCATGGGACCTGGCACAGATACGCAGTATTTT. This encodes CAMGPGTDTQYF.